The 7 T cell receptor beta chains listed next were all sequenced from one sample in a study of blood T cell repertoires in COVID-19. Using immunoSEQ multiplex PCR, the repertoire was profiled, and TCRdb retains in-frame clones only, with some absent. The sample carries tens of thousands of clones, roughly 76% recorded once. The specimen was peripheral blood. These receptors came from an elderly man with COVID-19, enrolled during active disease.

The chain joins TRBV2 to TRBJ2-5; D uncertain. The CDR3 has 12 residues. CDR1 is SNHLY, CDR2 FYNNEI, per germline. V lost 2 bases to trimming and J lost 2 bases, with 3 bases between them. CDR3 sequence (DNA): TGTGCCAGCAGTGAAACTCAAGAGACCCAGTACTTC. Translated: CASSETQETQYF.

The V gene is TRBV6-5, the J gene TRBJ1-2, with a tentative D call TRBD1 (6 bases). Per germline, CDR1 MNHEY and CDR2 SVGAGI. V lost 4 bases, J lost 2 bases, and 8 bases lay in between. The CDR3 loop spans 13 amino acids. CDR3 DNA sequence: TGTGCCAGCAGTTTAGGACAGAACTATGGCTACACCTTC. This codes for CASSLGQNYGYTF.

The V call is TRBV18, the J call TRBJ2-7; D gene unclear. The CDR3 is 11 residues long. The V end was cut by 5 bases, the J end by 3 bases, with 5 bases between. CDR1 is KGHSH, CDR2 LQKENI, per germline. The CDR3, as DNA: TGTGCCAGCTCAACCGGCTACGAGCAGTACTTC. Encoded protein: CASSTGYEQYF.

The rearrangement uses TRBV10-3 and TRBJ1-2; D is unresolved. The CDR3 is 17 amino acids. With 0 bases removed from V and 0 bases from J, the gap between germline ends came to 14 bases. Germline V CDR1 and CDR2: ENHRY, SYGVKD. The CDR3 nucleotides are TGTGCCATCAGTGAGTCGTCATGGGCCAAAGCTAACTATGGCTACACCTTC. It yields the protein CAISESSWAKANYGYTF.

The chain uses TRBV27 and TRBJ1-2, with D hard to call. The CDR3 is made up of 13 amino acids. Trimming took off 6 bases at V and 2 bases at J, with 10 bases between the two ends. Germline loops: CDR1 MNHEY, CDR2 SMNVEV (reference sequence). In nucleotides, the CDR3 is TGTGCCAGCAGCTGGAGGGAAAACTATGGCTACACCTTC. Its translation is CASSWRENYGYTF.

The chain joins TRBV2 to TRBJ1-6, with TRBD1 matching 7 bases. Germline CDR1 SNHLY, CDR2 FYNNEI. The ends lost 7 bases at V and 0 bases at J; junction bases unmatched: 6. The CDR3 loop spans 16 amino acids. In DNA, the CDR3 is TGTGCCAGCACTTCGGACAGGAGCTCCTATAATTCACCCCTCCACTTT. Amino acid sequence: CASTSDRSSYNSPLHF.

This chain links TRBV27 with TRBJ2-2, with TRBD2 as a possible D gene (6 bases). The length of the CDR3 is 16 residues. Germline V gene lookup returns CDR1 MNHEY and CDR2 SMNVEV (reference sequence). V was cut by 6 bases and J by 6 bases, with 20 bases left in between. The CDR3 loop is CASSRILGLNSGELFF. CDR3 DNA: TGTGCCAGCAGCCGTATCCTGGGACTGAATTCCGGGGAGCTGTTTTTT.